A selection of T cell receptor beta chains follows, all from one sample in a study of type 1 regulatory T cells. Each CDR3 protein is one row after TCRdb ran MiXCR on the reads. The sample records 60,000 to 70,000 distinct CDR3 sequences, 63% being singletons. The antigens for these receptors are not known. The sequencing input was cultured T cells, either the whole culture or a sorted T cell fraction (not recorded which). These receptors were taken from a human donor in good health. Each CDR3 is given with its conserved first and last residue. D genes are given only for firm matches.

cdr3_aa: CASSLSRGRTSTDTQYF; d_call: NA; v_call: TRBV5-1; j_call: TRBJ2-3
cdr3_aa: CASSYSGANVLTF; d_call: NA; v_call: TRBV6-5; j_call: TRBJ2-6
cdr3_aa: CSARVPSGSYEQYF; d_call: TRBD2; v_call: TRBV20-1; j_call: TRBJ2-7
cdr3_aa: CASSLGGEPDTQYF; d_call: NA; v_call: TRBV7-9; j_call: TRBJ2-3
cdr3_aa: CATREGRIGELFF; d_call: TRBD2; v_call: TRBV19; j_call: TRBJ2-2
cdr3_aa: CAGRIGTSGSSYTGELFF; d_call: TRBD2; v_call: TRBV7-9; j_call: TRBJ2-2
cdr3_aa: CACNTGAYNSPLHF; d_call: NA; v_call: TRBV30; j_call: TRBJ1-6
cdr3_aa: CASSANSYEQYF; d_call: NA; v_call: TRBV7-9; j_call: TRBJ2-7
cdr3_aa: CASSLTSGAYEQYF; d_call: TRBD2; v_call: TRBV12-3/TRBV12-4; j_call: TRBJ2-7
cdr3_aa: CASSQIDTQYF; d_call: NA; v_call: TRBV7-8; j_call: TRBJ2-3
cdr3_aa: CASSTFRLAGEVETQYF; d_call: TRBD2; v_call: TRBV28; j_call: TRBJ2-5
cdr3_aa: CSASGDRGNYGYTF; d_call: TRBD1; v_call: TRBV20-1; j_call: TRBJ1-2
cdr3_aa: CASSLVPGLAGGRDEQFF; d_call: TRBD2; v_call: TRBV7-2; j_call: TRBJ2-1
cdr3_aa: CASSRRQDSSTDTQYF; d_call: NA; v_call: TRBV7-9; j_call: TRBJ2-3
cdr3_aa: CSVEDRMADSYNEQFF; d_call: NA; v_call: TRBV29-1; j_call: TRBJ2-1
cdr3_aa: CSARKGASGTETQYF; d_call: TRBD2; v_call: TRBV20-1; j_call: TRBJ2-5